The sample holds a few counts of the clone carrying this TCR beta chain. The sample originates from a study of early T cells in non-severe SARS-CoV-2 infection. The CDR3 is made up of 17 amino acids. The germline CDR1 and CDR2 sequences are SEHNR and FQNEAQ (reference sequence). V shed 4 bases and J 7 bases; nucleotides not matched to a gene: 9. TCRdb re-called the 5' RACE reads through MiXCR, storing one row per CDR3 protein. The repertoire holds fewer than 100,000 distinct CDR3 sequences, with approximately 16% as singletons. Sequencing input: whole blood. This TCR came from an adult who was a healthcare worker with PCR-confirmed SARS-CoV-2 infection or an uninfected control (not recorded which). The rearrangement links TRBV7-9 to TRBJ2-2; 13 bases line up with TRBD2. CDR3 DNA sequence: TGTGCCAGCAGCTCTCCCGGACTAGCGGGAGTGGACGGGGAGCTGTTTTTT. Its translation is CASSSPGLAGVDGELFF.